This TCR beta chain was identified during a study of shared clonotypes between healthy human individuals. Findings and limits, study-wide: Compared with clonotypes that all four donors shared, non-shared clonotypes had lower generation probabilities.

Every subset's genomic DNA went evenly onto several immunoSEQ plates. How the authors handled the data: ImmunoSEQ gave junction-only sequences without quality scores, so filtering differed. The data were produced by immunoSEQ multiplex PCR, yet TCRdb's version contains in-frame clones alone and is incomplete. V, J and clone size derive from that table, while D and trimming were established from the DNA sequence. The sample lists roughly 2,500,000 clones; approximately 94% were seen once. Concerning this clone: Its cognate antigen is unknown.

This CDR3 is 13 amino acids long. V shed 8 bases and J shed 4 bases, with 12 bases lying between them. Germline values: CDR1 MNHNS, CDR2 SASEGT. The investigators split CD4+ cells into a CD45RA+ naive subset and a CD45RA-negative memory subset. This TCR was recovered from a man aged 18 to 35 in good health. Some clones in this sample may be carry-over from other donors' samples. The chain joins TRBV6-1 to TRBJ2-4; possibly TRBD1 for D (6 bases). The sequenced sample consisted of naive CD4+ T cells from PBMCs. Stated subset: CD45RA+ positively selected. The CDR3 protein is CASVWDIKNIQYF. The CDR3 DNA follows: TGTGCCAGCGTATGGGACATTAAAAACATTCAGTACTTC.